Listed below are T cell receptor beta chains from one sample, sequenced in a study of shared clonotypes between healthy human individuals. Clones were sequenced by immunoSEQ multiplex PCR, and TCRdb holds only the in-frame ones, with some missing. Here the sample spans more than 2 million clones, about 95% being singletons. Sample: naive CD8+ T cells sorted from blood. The receptors were sampled from a man younger than 35 in good health. Both conserved end residues are part of each CDR3. D genes are given only for firm matches. Only part of the rows carry a size: once, few, many, or a class if the clone is expanded.

abundance,d_gene,v_gene,j_gene,CDR3nt,CDR3aa
.,.,TRBV10-2,TRBJ2-7,TGCGCCAGCAGTGAGGATTACGAGCAGTACTTC,CASSEDYEQYF
.,.,TRBV27,TRBJ2-1,TGTGCCAGCAGTTTAAGCCCGAGCTCCTACAATGAGCAGTTCTTC,CASSLSPSSYNEQFF
once,TRBD2,TRBV6-1,TRBJ2-5,TGTGCCAGCGGACGGACTAGCGGGGGAGAGACCCAGTACTTC,CASGRTSGGETQYF
.,TRBD1,TRBV7-9,TRBJ2-4,TGTGCCAGCAGCTTCGAAAGGACAGGAGTAAACATTCAGTACTTC,CASSFERTGVNIQYF
.,TRBD2,TRBV12-5,TRBJ2-1,TGTGCTAGTGGTTTGGGGGACTACAACAATGAGCAGTTCTTC,CASGLGDYNNEQFF
.,TRBD2,TRBV4-3,TRBJ2-2,TGCGCCAGCAGCCAAGAGACACTAGCGGGAGGAACCGGGGAGCTGTTTTTT,CASSQETLAGGTGELFF
.,.,TRBV10-3,TRBJ1-1,TGTGCCATCAGGGACTTGGGGGAAAACACTGAAGCTTTCTTT,CAIRDLGENTEAFF
.,TRBD2,TRBV27,TRBJ2-7,TGTGCCAGCAGTTTAGGGGGGGTATCCTCCTACGAGCAGTACTTC,CASSLGGVSSYEQYF
.,.,TRBV5-8,TRBJ2-7,TGTGCCAGCACCCCGGGCAGCCTCTACGAGCAGTACTTC,CASTPGSLYEQYF
.,.,TRBV7-2,TRBJ2-5,TGTGCCAGCCGGGAGTATGGAGGGGAGACCCAGTACTTC,CASREYGGETQYF
.,.,TRBV18,TRBJ2-2,TGTGCCAGCTCACCAGCGGGGCCCGGGGAGCTGTTTTTT,CASSPAGPGELFF
.,.,TRBV10-1,TRBJ1-1,TGCGCCAGCTGCGCTTTGAAAGTCCAGGGTCGGGTCAACACTGAAGCTTTCTTT,CASCALKVQGRVNTEAFF
.,.,TRBV6-5,TRBJ2-2,TGTGCCAGCAGTACGTCCTTGAACACCGGGGAGCTGTTTTTT,CASSTSLNTGELFF
few,.,TRBV7-2,TRBJ1-1,TGTGCCAGCAGCTTAATGTCAGATAATGCTTTCTTT,CASSLMSDNAFF
.,TRBD1,TRBV4-1,TRBJ2-3,TGCGCCAGCAGCCAAGTCGAGGGGGCGAGCACAGATACGCAGTATTTT,CASSQVEGASTDTQYF
.,TRBD1,TRBV25-1,TRBJ2-7,TGTGCCAGCAGGGAGGGACAGGGGTTGGTCGAGCAGTACTTC,CASREGQGLVEQYF
.,.,TRBV5-1,TRBJ1-1,TGCGCCAGCAGCTCAAAGGACAGCACTGAAGCTTTCTTT,CASSSKDSTEAFF
.,TRBD1,TRBV6-5,TRBJ1-2,TGTGCCACTTTGACAGGGGGGGGATATGGCTACACCTTC,CATLTGGGYGYTF
.,.,TRBV2,TRBJ2-3,TGTGCCAGCTCCGAGGGGGGGCGCACAGATACGCAGTATTTT,CASSEGGRTDTQYF
.,TRBD2,TRBV9,TRBJ2-1,TGTGCCAGCAGCCCCCTCGGGCTAGCGGGAGTCAATGAGCAGTTCTTC,CASSPLGLAGVNEQFF
.,.,TRBV30,TRBJ2-7,TGTGCCTGGAGTGTTGATTGGTTGGACGAGCAGTACTTC,CAWSVDWLDEQYF
.,TRBD2,TRBV19,TRBJ2-7,TGTGCCAGTAGTAGTTTCTCAGCGGGGGCATTTTACGAGCAGTACTTC,CASSSFSAGAFYEQYF
.,.,TRBV5-4,TRBJ2-1,TGTGCCAGCAGCGTGTCTACAATCAATGAGCAGTTCTTC,CASSVSTINEQFF
.,.,TRBV28,TRBJ1-1,TGTGCCAGCACCGAGGACCTTGAAGCTTTCTTT,CASTEDLEAFF
.,.,TRBV6-6,TRBJ2-1,TGTGCCAGCTCTCACAGGGTTCCTACAGACGGCAATGAGCAGTTCTTC,CASSHRVPTDGNEQFF
once,.,TRBV27,TRBJ2-3,TGTGCCAGCAGTCGCGACTACCAGACTAGCACAGATACGCAGTATTTT,CASSRDYQTSTDTQYF
.,.,TRBV4-1,TRBJ1-5,TGCGCCAGCGCTCCATCCCAGGGACAGCCCCAGCATTTT,CASAPSQGQPQHF
.,.,TRBV6-1,TRBJ1-1,TGTGCCAGCAGTGGCGTAGCCAATTTTTTATCAGGGAGGAACACTGAAGCTTTCTTT,CASSGVANFLSGRNTEAFF
.,TRBD1,TRBV4-3,TRBJ2-7,TGCGCCAGCAGCCGTGAGTGGACAGGGGGCTGGAACGAGCAGTACTTC,CASSREWTGGWNEQYF
.,.,TRBV4-3,TRBJ2-3,TGCGCCAGCAGCCAAGATTTCGTCGGTATCACAGATACGCAGTATTTT,CASSQDFVGITDTQYF
.,.,TRBV5-4,TRBJ2-3,TGTGCCAGCAGCTTGGGAAGAGATACGCAGTATTTT,CASSLGRDTQYF
.,.,TRBV28,TRBJ2-3,TGTGCCAGCACCGCGACAGGAGTCGATACGCAGTATTTT,CASTATGVDTQYF
once,.,TRBV2,TRBJ1-6,TGTGCCAGCAGTGAGACCCGTAACTATAATTCACCCCTCCACTTT,CASSETRNYNSPLHF
.,TRBD2,TRBV10-3,TRBJ2-1,TGTGCCATCAGTGAGTCGAGTAGCGGGGGCGATGAGCAGTTCTTC,CAISESSSGGDEQFF
.,TRBD1,TRBV6-6,TRBJ2-7,TGTGCCAGCAGCCCAACGTTTTTTGGACAGGGGTTCGAGCAGTACTTC,CASSPTFFGQGFEQYF
.,.,TRBV5-4,TRBJ2-3,TGTGCCAGCAGCTTGGGGGGAGCAGATACGCAGTATTTT,CASSLGGADTQYF
.,.,TRBV28,TRBJ1-6,TGTGCCAGCCGGGATTTTGAGAGCTCCTATAATTCACCCCTCCACTTT,CASRDFESSYNSPLHF
.,TRBD1,TRBV10-2,TRBJ2-7,TGCGCCTCTCTGGAGGACAGGGGACCTTACGAGCAGTACTTC,CASLEDRGPYEQYF
.,TRBD2,TRBV4-3,TRBJ2-2,TGCGCCAGCAGCCAAGGCCTAGCGGGAAGGGGCGGGGAGCTGTTTTTT,CASSQGLAGRGGELFF
.,.,TRBV6-1,TRBJ2-7,TGTGCCAGCAGTGAGACAGATCCCTACGAGCAGTACTTC,CASSETDPYEQYF
.,TRBD1,TRBV30,TRBJ2-3,TGTGCCTGGAGTGAGACAGGGCCCACAGATACGCAGTATTTT,CAWSETGPTDTQYF
.,.,TRBV10-3,TRBJ2-7,TGTGCCATCAGTGAGTCGGACAGCATGGAGTACGAGCAGTACTTC,CAISESDSMEYEQYF
.,TRBD2,TRBV7-9,TRBJ2-7,TGTGCCAGCGAGGTAGCGGGAGGCCACGAGCAGTACTTC,CASEVAGGHEQYF
.,.,TRBV7-8,TRBJ2-1,TGTGCCAGCAGCTTAGCTGTGACGTCAGGTGAGCAGTTCTTC,CASSLAVTSGEQFF
.,TRBD2,TRBV4-3,TRBJ2-7,TGCGCCAGCAGCCAGGGACTAGCGGCTTCCTACGAGCAGTACTTC,CASSQGLAASYEQYF